This entry describes one TCR beta chain. This clonotype was counted ten times or more. It lacks a known antigen. Base qualities are missing; no much larger clone stands one base away. The germline ends are 15 bases apart after V is trimmed by 6 bases and J by 3 bases. CDR1 and CDR2 (MNHNS, SASEGT) derive from the germline V gene. Reading from cysteine to phenylalanine, the CDR3 counts 14 amino acids. CDR3 DNA is the only sequence kept; it has 42 bases, read in frame from the first base. This sample was taken from a study of early T cells in non-severe SARS-CoV-2 infection (dated by TCRdb to the early 2020s). In the study overall: Because TCR sequencing was done on bulk RNA from unsorted whole blood, the alpha and beta chains could not be paired.

The library was generated by 5' RACE. Sequencing instrument: NextSeq 500. Unique molecular identifiers were attached to individual cDNA molecules in the TCR library protocol so that sequencing error and PCR bias could be corrected. TCR alpha and beta chains were both sequenced, and the abundances of alpha and beta sequences in each sample were closely correlated with each other. On the study's bioinformatics: Decombinator V4 was used to annotate the V gene, J gene and CDR3 of the TCR sequences. Expanded TCRs were defined as changing significantly between any two time points under a Poisson model with p below 0.0001. TCR abundances were normalised to the total number of TCRs sequenced per sample and were expressed as counts per million. MAIT TCRs were defined by TRAV1-2 paired with TRAJ12, TRAJ20 or TRAJ33, and iNKT TCRs by TRAV10 paired with TRAJ18. VDJdb, accessed 1 November 2021, was searched for CMV, EBV and SARS-CoV-2 annotated TCRs, excluding TCRs annotated for multiple antigens. The raw public reads went through TCRdb reprocessing: fastp at Q25, MiXCR clone calling, in-frame beta chains kept. Identical CDR3 protein sequences are pooled into one entry, listed with their most common genes and DNA. The V and J calls follow TCRdb's processing rather than the paper's. The sample profile shows 25,000 to 30,000 distinct CDR3 sequences; 5% to 6.5% of them were found once. 3.5% to 5% of the sample is in the top ten clones.

Set within a cohort of healthcare workers in London, UK, this nested case-control study involved weekly PCR testing of nasopharyngeal swabs along with blood sampling. Between 23 and 31 March 2020, the week of the UK lockdown, healthcare workers were enrolled and then followed up weekly for as long as 16 weeks. Beyond this particular receptor, the publication reports: VDJdb matching was skewed toward anti-spike CD8 responses and likely underestimated virus-specific expansions by missing private and CD4 specificities.

Sequenced sample: whole blood. This clonotype originated in an adult who was a healthcare worker with PCR-confirmed SARS-CoV-2 infection or an uninfected control (not recorded which). The sequence is built from TRBV6-1 and TRBJ2-7; a tentative D call is TRBD1 (6 bases match). The DNA is as follows: TGTGCCAGCAGCCCCACCACGGACAGCTACGAGCAGTACTTC. Its product reads: CASSPTTDSYEQYF.